Listed here are 30 T cell receptor beta chains from one sample, sequenced in a study of T-cell reconstitution after alpha-beta-depleted transplantation in children. Unique molecular identifiers were incorporated during preparation of the TCRbeta library. TCRdb re-analysed the PCR reads in MiXCR, keeping a single row per CDR3 protein. This sample has about 230,000 distinct CDR3 sequences, with 9.7% found just once. The sample in question was PBMCs from the stem cell graft donor, obtained from the stem cell graft. The receptors come from a human donor who donated a stem cell graft to a child with SCID.

This clonotype was picked up many times. The chain combines TRBV5-1 with TRBJ2-1; a possible D gene is TRBD1 (6 bases). The V gene's germline CDR1 is SGHRS and CDR2 YFSETQ. The CDR3 covers 13 residues. V was cut by 1 base and J by 9 bases, with 11 bases left in between. The CDR3 DNA is TGCGCCAGCAGCTTGACAGGGCGCGGTGAGCAGTTCTTC. Translated: CASSLTGRGEQFF.

This clonotype appeared a few times. V usage is TRBV30 and J usage is TRBJ1-4; D is unresolved. This CDR3 comprises 15 residues. Looked up from germline, CDR1 is GTSNPN and CDR2 is SVGIG (reference sequence). V lost 2 bases and J 4 bases, leaving 14 bases between the germline ends. For the CDR3, the DNA is TGTGCCTGGAGTCTGATGGGCGGATATAATGAAAAACTGTTTTTT. Amino acids: CAWSLMGGYNEKLFF.

This clonotype appeared many times. The chain links TRBV5-1 to TRBJ2-1, with 10 bases fitting TRBD2. Germline CDR1 reads SGHRS; CDR2 reads YFSETQ. V lost 4 bases, J lost 5 bases, and 6 bases stayed unmatched. This CDR3 spans 15 amino acids. This chain's CDR3 is CASSVLAGADNEQFF. The CDR3 DNA reads as TGCGCCAGCAGCGTTCTAGCGGGGGCCGACAATGAGCAGTTCTTC.

This clonotype was counted ten times or more. The gene calls are TRBV7-9 and TRBJ2-1; TRBD2 is a possible D gene (7 bases). Per the germline V gene, CDR1 is SEHNR and CDR2 is FQNEAQ (reference sequence). V was clipped by 1 base and J by 5 bases, with 15 bases between them. The CDR3 loop spans 16 amino acids. This chain's CDR3 is CASSLGGGGAHNEQFF. In DNA, the CDR3 is TGTGCCAGCAGCTTAGGGGGAGGGGGGGCCCACAATGAGCAGTTCTTC.

This clonotype came up many times. The J gene is TRBJ1-2, the V gene TRBV10-2; no clear D. CDR3 length: 12 amino acids. V dropped 0 bases and J dropped 5 bases, with 4 bases sitting between them. In germline, CDR1 is WSHSY, CDR2 SAAADI. CDR3: CASSESGYGYTF. The CDR3 bases are TGCGCCAGCAGTGAGTCAGGGTATGGCTACACCTTC.

This clonotype was detected only once. A read error may be the cause here, since a much bigger clone is one base away. The J gene is TRBJ1-1, the V gene TRBV5-6; D uncertain. V lost 1 base, J lost 8 bases, and 12 bases lay in between. CDR3 length equals 13 residues. In germline, CDR1 is SGHDT, CDR2 YYEEEE. In nucleotides, the CDR3 is TGTGCCAGCAGCTTGATGACCGCGGGAGAAGCTTTCTTT. It encodes CASSLMTAGEAFF.

This clonotype was seen many times. The chain couples TRBV5-6 to TRBJ2-4; 9 nucleotides agree with TRBD1. Trimming at V came to 0 bases and at J to 1 base, leaving 5 bases not matched to a gene. This CDR3 has 17 residues. Germline V gives CDR1 SGHDT, CDR2 YYEEEE. The CDR3 DNA reads TGTGCCAGCAGCTTGGACAGGGGGCGCCTCGCCAAAAACATTCAGTACTTC. Amino acid sequence: CASSLDRGRLAKNIQYF.

This clonotype has a count of ten or more. CDR3 sequence: CASWGGGQYNEQFF. The CDR3 region has the DNA TGTGCCAGTTGGGGGGGGGGCCAATACAATGAGCAGTTCTTC. This chain links TRBV28 with TRBJ2-1; tentatively, D is TRBD2 (7 bases). CDR3 length: 14 residues. CDR1 and CDR2 (germline): MDHEN, SYDVKM. The germline V and J ends were trimmed by 9 bases and 4 bases, with 16 bases remaining between them.

This chain uses TRBV7-3 with TRBJ1-2; perhaps TRBD1 as D (5 bases). V was cut by 1 base and J by 9 bases, with 18 bases left in between. The CDR3 is 15 amino acids. Germline-derived CDR1 and CDR2 are SGHTA and FQGTGA. CDR3 sequence (DNA): TGTGCCAGCAGCTTAAGGGGCGACGGGGGAGGAAGCTACACCTTC. The encoded protein is CASSLRGDGGGSYTF.

The chain is built from TRBV6-1 and TRBJ2-1; unclear D gene. The CDR3 length is 14 residues. Germline V lookup: CDR1 MNHNS, CDR2 SASEGT. V was clipped by 2 bases and J by 0 bases, with 5 bases between them. CDR3 protein: CASSEWDSYNEQFF. The CDR3 DNA reads TGTGCCAGCAGTGAATGGGACTCCTACAATGAGCAGTTCTTC.

This clonotype was observed at least ten times. The J gene is TRBJ2-1, the V gene TRBV5-1; the match to TRBD2 covers 9 bases. The germline CDR1 and CDR2 sequences are SGHRS and YFSETQ. CDR3 length: 16 amino acids. The J segment lost 8 bases and the V segment lost 0 bases, leaving 9 bases of the junction unmatched. The CDR3 region has the DNA TGCGCCAGCAGCTTGGCCGAGCTAGCGGGGACGGATGAGCAGTTCTTC. Translation: CASSLAELAGTDEQFF.

This clonotype was counted at least ten times. V and J are TRBV4-1 and TRBJ2-2; TRBD2 matches 9 bases. V lost 5 bases and J lost 4; bases outside the gene matches: 2. The CDR3 spans 14 residues. Germline CDR1 MGHRA, CDR2 YSYEKL. The CDR3 loop is CASSYSGGTGELFF. In nucleotides, the CDR3 is TGCGCCAGCAGCTATAGCGGGGGCACCGGGGAGCTGTTTTTT.

This clonotype was found many times. The chain employs TRBV7-9 and TRBJ2-3; possibly TRBD2 for D (6 bases). V was shortened by 5 bases and J by 6 bases, with 9 bases between the two germline ends. Per germline, CDR1 SEHNR and CDR2 FQNEAQ (reference sequence). The CDR3 spans 12 residues. The CDR3 sequence is CASSPLADTQYF. The CDR3 nucleotides read TGTGCCAGCAGCCCCCTAGCGGATACGCAGTATTTT.

This clonotype was detected ten times or more. The chain combines TRBV7-2 with TRBJ1-5; no clear D gene. The V end lost 6 bases, the J end lost 0 bases, and 12 bases lay between the germline ends. Germline V CDR1 and CDR2: SGHTA, FQGNSA. CDR3 length: 15 amino acids. For the CDR3, the DNA is TGTGCCAGCAGTAGGCAGAGAAATAGCAATCAGCCCCAGCATTTT. It specifies CASSRQRNSNQPQHF.

This clonotype was detected ten times or more. V usage is TRBV18 and J usage is TRBJ1-2, with D unclear. V was pared by 6 bases and J by 2 bases, with 7 bases between. Germline V gene lookup returns CDR1 KGHSH and CDR2 LQKENI. This CDR3 is built from 12 residues. The CDR3 region is CASSDTNYGYTF. The CDR3 nucleotides are TGTGCCAGCTCCGACACGAACTATGGCTACACCTTC.

This clonotype was observed many times. The rearrangement links TRBV5-1 to TRBJ2-2, with TRBD2 matching 7 bases. The junction had 3 bases not matched to a gene; V was cut back by 1 base and J by 3 bases. This CDR3 contains 15 residues. From germline, CDR1 is SGHRS and CDR2 YFSETQ. DNA for the CDR3: TGCGCCAGCAGCTTGTCAGGGAGGGACACCGGGGAGCTGTTTTTT. Translated: CASSLSGRDTGELFF.

This clonotype was observed at least ten times. The J gene is TRBJ2-4, the V gene TRBV20-1; 11 nucleotides match TRBD2. Germline values: CDR1 DFQATT, CDR2 SNEGSKA (reference sequence). The CDR3 has 18 amino acids. The V segment lost 0 bases and the J segment 0 bases; nucleotides outside the gene matches: 7. The CDR3 DNA reads as TGCAGTGCTAGAGATACTAGCGGGGGAGCACTAGCCAAAAACATTCAGTACTTC. Translation gives CSARDTSGGALAKNIQYF.

This clonotype was found many times. The chain carries TRBV7-2 and TRBJ2-7, with D uncertain. The V end lost 5 bases, the J end lost 3 bases, and 11 bases lay between the germline ends. CDR1 and CDR2 (germline): SGHTA, FQGNSA. The CDR3 runs 13 residues. DNA for the CDR3: TGTGCCAGCAGCGCCTACGCTGACTACGAGCAGTACTTC. It codes for CASSAYADYEQYF. The full variable domain, with the rest looked up from reference TRBV7-2 and TRBJ2-7, is GAGVSQSPSNKVTEKGKDVELRCDPISGHTALYWYRQSLGQGLEFLIYFQGNSAPDKSGLPSDRFSAERTGGSVSTLTIQRTQQEDSAVYLCASSAYADYEQYFGPGTRLTVT.

The chain combines TRBV2 with TRBJ1-3; no clear D gene. Trimming took 7 bases from V and 4 from J, leaving 11 bases between them. CDR1 and CDR2 from the germline V gene are SNHLY and FYNNEI. The CDR3 covers 13 residues. The CDR3 region has the DNA TGTGCCAGCATAGCCGACGCGGGAAACACCATATATTTT. This codes for CASIADAGNTIYF.

This clonotype showed up many times. J is TRBJ1-1 and V is TRBV10-3; tentatively, D is TRBD1 (6 bases). Between the trimmed V and J ends, which lost 5 bases and 0 bases, there was a span of 19 bases. Germline values: CDR1 ENHRY, CDR2 SYGVKD. The CDR3 is made up of 17 amino acids. The CDR3 sequence: CAISQTDYRALNTEAFF. CDR3 nucleotide sequence: TGTGCCATCAGTCAAACCGACTACAGGGCACTGAACACTGAAGCTTTCTTT.

This clonotype has at least ten counts. The chain has TRBV7-2 and TRBJ1-1; D gene unclear. The CDR3 runs 13 residues. Trimming removed 1 base at V and 4 bases at J, with 7 bases between. The germline CDR1 and CDR2 sequences are SGHTA and FQGNSA. The CDR3 spells CASSLEAVTEAFF. For the CDR3, the DNA is TGTGCCAGCAGCTTAGAGGCAGTCACTGAAGCTTTCTTT.

Many counts were recorded for this clonotype. V and J are TRBV5-1 and TRBJ2-7, with 7 positions matching TRBD1. Germline assignment: CDR1 SGHRS and CDR2 YFSETQ. CDR3 size: 13 residues. J gave up 7 bases and V 4 bases, and 8 bases lay outside the gene matches. This CDR3 reads CASSAGQVQEQYF. The CDR3 DNA follows: TGCGCCAGCAGCGCCGGACAGGTTCAAGAGCAGTACTTC.

As concerns this clonotype: A read error is possible here, since a much larger clone lies one base away. This chain uses TRBV30 with TRBJ2-1; D is undetermined. Trimming cost V 3 bases and J 7 bases, with 7 bases left between them. The germline gives CDR1 GTSNPN, CDR2 SVGIG (reference sequence). CDR3 length: 11 residues. The chain's CDR3 is CAWRVRNEQFF. The CDR3 nucleotides are TGTGCCTGGAGGGTTAGGAATGAGCAGTTCTTC. Looking up the rest from reference TRBV30 and TRBJ2-1 gives the full variable domain: SQTIHQWPATLVQPVGSPLSLECTVEGTSNPNLYWYRQAAGRGLQLLFYSVGIGQISSEVPQNLSASRPQDRQFILSSKKLLLSDSGFYLCAWRVRNEQFFGPGTRLTVL.

Notes on this clonotype: A much bigger clone sits one base away, suggesting this may be a read error. This chain links TRBV13 with TRBJ2-1, with 7 nucleotides matching TRBD2. J was trimmed by 5 bases and V by 1 base; bases with no gene match: 8. The CDR3 sequence is 16 residues long. Germline V gene lookup returns CDR1 PRHDT and CDR2 FYEKMQ (reference sequence). CDR3 DNA: TGTGCCAGCAGCTTAGAGGGGACTAACGGGAACAATGAGCAGTTCTTC. It encodes CASSLEGTNGNNEQFF.

This clonotype was found many times. V usage is TRBV20-1 and J usage is TRBJ2-5; D is possibly TRBD2 (6 bases). V shed 0 bases and J shed 4 bases, with 9 bases lying between them. This CDR3 has 13 residues. The V gene's germline CDR1 is DFQATT and CDR2 SNEGSKA (reference sequence). The CDR3 nucleotides are TGCAGTGCTAGAGAAGGAGGGGCAGAGACCCAGTACTTC. This translates into CSAREGGAETQYF.

This clonotype was observed many times. The rearrangement joins TRBV5-1 to TRBJ1-1, with a weak D call TRBD1 (6 bases). The CDR3 totals 14 residues. The germline V gene has CDR1 SGHRS and CDR2 YFSETQ. V dropped 2 bases and J dropped 4 bases, with 12 bases sitting between them. The CDR3 DNA reads as TGCGCCAGCAGCTTACAGGGTCATGGCACTGAAGCTTTCTTT. Protein sequence: CASSLQGHGTEAFF.

This clonotype was recorded at least ten times. The chain recombines TRBV5-1 with TRBJ1-1; tentatively, D is TRBD1 (5 bases). Trimming removed 3 bases at V and 1 base at J, with 10 bases between. Germline V CDR1 and CDR2: SGHRS, YFSETQ. The CDR3 consists of 14 residues. The CDR3 reads CASSSGPTNTEAFF. The CDR3 DNA is TGCGCCAGCAGCTCGGGACCCACGAACACTGAAGCTTTCTTT. Using reference TRBV5-1 and TRBJ1-1 for the parts outside the CDR3, the full variable domain is KAGVTQTPRYLIKTRGQQVTLSCSPISGHRSVSWYQQTPGQGLQFLFEYFSETQRNKGNFPGRFSGRQFSNSRSEMNVSTLELGDSALYLCASSSGPTNTEAFFGQGTRLTVV.

The V gene is TRBV21-1, the J gene TRBJ1-1. TRBV21-1 is given as a pseudogene. This CDR3 spans 12 amino acids. CDR3 in amino acids: CASSKADTEAFF. In DNA form, the CDR3 reads TGTGCCAGCAGCAAGGCGGACACTGAAGCTTTCTTT.

This clonotype was seen many times. The chain links TRBV12-3 or TRBV12-4 to TRBJ1-2; 9 positions match TRBD1. V lost 5 bases to trimming and J lost 7 bases; unmatched junction nucleotides: 8. The CDR3 has 14 amino acids. The CDR3 sequence is CASSAQGATSGYTF. CDR3 nucleotide sequence: TGTGCCAGCAGTGCACAGGGGGCGACTAGTGGCTACACCTTC.

This clonotype was seen ten or more times. This chain uses TRBV7-6 with TRBJ1-1; 9 bases fit TRBD1. Germline V CDR1 and CDR2: SGHVS, FNYEAQ. CDR3 size: 18 residues. The trim removed 2 bases at V and 7 bases at J, leaving 17 bases unmatched. Here the CDR3 reads CASSLSSGTGSVVVEAFF. CDR3 nucleotide sequence: TGTGCCAGCAGCTTATCATCCGGGACAGGGTCCGTGGTCGTTGAAGCTTTCTTT.